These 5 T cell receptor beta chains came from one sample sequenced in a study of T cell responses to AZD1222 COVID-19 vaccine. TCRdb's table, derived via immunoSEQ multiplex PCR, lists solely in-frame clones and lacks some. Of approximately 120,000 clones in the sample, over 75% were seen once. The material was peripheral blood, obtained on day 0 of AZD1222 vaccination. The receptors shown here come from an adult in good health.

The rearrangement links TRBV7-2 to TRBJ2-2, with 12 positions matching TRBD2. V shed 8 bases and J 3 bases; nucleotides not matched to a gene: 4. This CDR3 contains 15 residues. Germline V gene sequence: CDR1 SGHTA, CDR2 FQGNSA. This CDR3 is CASGGLAGYTGELFF. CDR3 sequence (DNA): TGTGCCAGCGGGGGACTAGCGGGCTACACCGGGGAGCTGTTTTTT. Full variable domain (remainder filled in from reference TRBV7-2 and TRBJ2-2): GAGVSQSPSNKVTEKGKDVELRCDPISGHTALYWYRQSLGQGLEFLIYFQGNSAPDKSGLPSDRFSAERTGGSVSTLTIQRTQQEDSAVYLCASGGLAGYTGELFFGEGSRLTVL.

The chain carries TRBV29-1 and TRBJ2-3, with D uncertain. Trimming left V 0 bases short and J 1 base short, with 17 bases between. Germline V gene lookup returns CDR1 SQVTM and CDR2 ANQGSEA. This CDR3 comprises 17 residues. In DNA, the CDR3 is TGCAGCGTTGAAGAACCCCCCCCAATTGCCCGCACAGATACGCAGTATTTT. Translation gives CSVEEPPPIARTDTQYF.

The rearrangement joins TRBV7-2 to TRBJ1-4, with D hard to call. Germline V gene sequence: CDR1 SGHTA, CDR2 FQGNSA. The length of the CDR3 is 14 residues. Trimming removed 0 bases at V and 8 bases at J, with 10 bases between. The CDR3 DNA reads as TGTGCCAGCAGCTTAGCCCACATCAGCGAAAAACTGTTTTTT. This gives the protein CASSLAHISEKLFF.

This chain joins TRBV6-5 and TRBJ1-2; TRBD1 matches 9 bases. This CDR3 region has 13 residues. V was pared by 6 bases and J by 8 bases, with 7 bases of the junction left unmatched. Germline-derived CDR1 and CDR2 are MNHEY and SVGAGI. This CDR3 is CASRDRGLGGYTF. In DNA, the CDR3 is TGTGCCAGCAGGGACAGGGGATTAGGCGGCTACACCTTC.

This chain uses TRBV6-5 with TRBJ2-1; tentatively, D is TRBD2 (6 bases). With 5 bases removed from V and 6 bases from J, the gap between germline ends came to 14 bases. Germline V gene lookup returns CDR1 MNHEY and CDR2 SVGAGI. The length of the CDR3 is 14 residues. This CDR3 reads CASSPRGSGNEQFF. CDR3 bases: TGTGCCAGCAGTCCCCGGGGGAGCGGCAATGAGCAGTTCTTC.